Shown below are 23 T cell receptor beta chains from a single sample sequenced in a study of control samples from healthy donors and cancer patients. This table comes from immunoSEQ multiplex PCR, and its TCRdb copy is limited to in-frame clones, with some not included. The data contain about 51,000 clones, over 70% of them singletons. The specimen sequenced was blood. The receptors here all came from a man in his 70s in good health.

The chain combines TRBV7-9 with TRBJ2-1; D assignment may be TRBD1 or TRBD2 (5 bases each). The germline V gene encodes CDR1 SEHNR and CDR2 FQNEAQ (reference sequence). V was clipped by 5 bases and J by 10 bases, with 21 bases between them. The length of the CDR3 is 15 residues. The CDR3 sequence: CASSEPPGPGGEQFF. Written as DNA, the CDR3 is TGTGCCAGCAGCGAACCTCCGGGACCCGGTGGGGAGCAGTTCTTC. Combining the CDR3 with reference TRBV7-9 and TRBJ2-1 gives the whole variable domain DTGVSQNPRHKITKRGQNVTFRCDPISEHNRLYWYRQTLGQGPEFLTYFQNEAQLEKSRLLSDRFSAERPKGSFSTLEIQRTEQGDSAMYLCASSEPPGPGGEQFFGPGTRLTVL.

V usage is TRBV15 and J usage is TRBJ2-5; TRBD1 agrees at 8 bases. Germline assignment: CDR1 LNHNV and CDR2 YYDKDF (reference sequence). The ends lost 1 base at V and 3 bases at J; junction bases unmatched: 10. CDR3 length equals 17 residues. The CDR3 spells CATSRGQGAQEEETQYF. CDR3 bases: TGTGCCACCAGCAGAGGGCAGGGGGCGCAGGAAGAAGAGACCCAGTACTTC.

The rearrangement links TRBV30 to TRBJ2-4, with D maybe TRBD2 (6 bases). CDR1 is GTSNPN, CDR2 SVGIG, per germline (reference sequence). V was trimmed by 3 bases and J by 15 bases, leaving 21 bases between them. The CDR3 loop spans 13 amino acids. CDR3 nucleotides: TGTGCCTGGAGGGATAAAGGAGGGCAGTTGATGTACTTC. Its translation: CAWRDKGGQLMYF.

The chain combines TRBV7-7 with TRBJ2-7; 8 bases map to TRBD2. CDR1 and CDR2 from the germline V gene are SSHAT and FNYEAQ (reference sequence). J lost 3 bases, V lost 0 bases, and 4 bases had no gene match. The CDR3 runs to 15 residues. CDR3 nucleotides: TGTGCCAGCAGCTTAGCAGCGGGGGATGACTACGAGCAGTACTTC. It yields the protein CASSLAAGDDYEQYF.

The chain has TRBV7-8 and TRBJ1-1, with TRBD1 matching over 11 bases. The CDR3 contains 18 residues. J lost 2 bases, V lost 1 base, and 9 bases had no gene match. Germline V gene data show CDR1 as SGHVS and CDR2 as FQNEAQ. This CDR3 reads CASSLDVYGQGANTEAFF. The CDR3 coding sequence is TGTGCCAGCAGCTTAGACGTTTACGGACAGGGGGCAAACACTGAAGCTTTCTTT.

The V gene is TRBV21-1, the J gene TRBJ2-3; whether TRBD2, the table's D call, matches the DNA was not checked. TRBV21-1 is a documented pseudogene. This CDR3 is 16 amino acids long. The CDR3: CALRVSGGPGTDTQYF. The CDR3 DNA follows: TGTGCCCTAAGGGTATCGGGAGGGCCTGGCACAGATACGCAGTATTTT.

The chain is built from TRBV5-1 and TRBJ1-1, with 8 bases identical to TRBD1. The length of the CDR3 is 16 residues. With V trimmed by 3 bases and J by 1 base, 8 bases remained unmatched. Germline V gene lookup returns CDR1 SGHRS and CDR2 YFSETQ. DNA for the CDR3: TGCGCCAGCAGCTCCCTCCAGACAGGGGCGAACACTGAAGCTTTCTTT. It is translated as CASSSLQTGANTEAFF.

The chain uses TRBV7-8 and TRBJ2-2; the D call may be TRBD1 or TRBD2 (5 bases each). Germline assignment: CDR1 SGHVS and CDR2 FQNEAQ. With 5 bases removed from V and 2 bases from J, the gap between germline ends came to 12 bases. The CDR3 runs to 15 residues. CDR3 region: CASSPRGVNTGELFF. CDR3 DNA sequence: TGTGCCAGCAGCCCTAGAGGGGTCAACACCGGGGAGCTGTTTTTT.

The sample holds one count of this clone. The chain has TRBV19 and TRBJ2-3; a weak D match, TRBD1 (5 bases). There are 14 residues in the CDR3. The germline V and J ends were trimmed by 4 bases and 7 bases, with 15 bases remaining between them. The V gene's germline CDR1 is LNHDA and CDR2 SQIVND (reference sequence). The CDR3 protein is CASSTVGAVNTQYF. In DNA form, the CDR3 reads TGTGCCAGTAGTACTGTTGGGGCCGTAAATACGCAGTATTTT.

This clone has only a few counts. The chain uses TRBV29-1 and TRBJ1-2, with a tentative D call TRBD1 (5 bases). Germline assignment: CDR1 SQVTM and CDR2 ANQGSEA. The CDR3 contains 11 residues. The germline V and J ends were trimmed by 7 bases and 1 base, with 7 bases remaining between them. CDR3 in amino acids: CSADSNYGYTF. The CDR3 DNA reads as TGCAGCGCTGACAGTAACTATGGCTACACCTTC.

The chain joins TRBV7-2 to TRBJ2-1, with D tentatively TRBD2 (6 bases). Trimming shortened V by 8 bases and J by 0 bases, and 14 bases separated the two germline ends. There are 15 residues in the CDR3. Germline values: CDR1 SGHTA, CDR2 FQGNSA. The CDR3 DNA sequence: TGTGCCAGCGCTCGGGAGTTTAGCTCCTACAATGAGCAGTTCTTC. It encodes CASAREFSSYNEQFF.

The chain is built from TRBV5-1 and TRBJ1-2, with 10 bases identical to TRBD1. The trim removed 4 bases at V and 0 bases at J, leaving 6 bases unmatched. Per the germline V gene, CDR1 is SGHRS and CDR2 is YFSETQ. This CDR3 contains 16 residues. The CDR3 is CASSLGTGEPNYGYTF. Here the CDR3 DNA reads TGCGCCAGCAGCCTCGGGACAGGGGAACCTAACTATGGCTACACCTTC.

Only a few counts were recorded for this clone. V usage is TRBV11-2 and J usage is TRBJ2-2, with a tentative D call TRBD2 (6 bases). The V gene lost 4 bases and the J gene lost 11 bases, with 17 bases spanning the gap. The germline V gene has CDR1 SGHAT and CDR2 FQNNGV. The CDR3 has 14 amino acids. The CDR3 DNA sequence: TGTGCCAGCAGCTCGTTACCGGGAGTGGCAGAGCTGTTTTTT. Translation gives CASSSLPGVAELFF.

This chain joins TRBV5-6 and TRBJ2-1; TRBD2 agrees at 7 bases. The CDR3 contains 16 residues. Germline loops: CDR1 SGHDT, CDR2 YYEEEE. Trimming took 0 bases from V and 3 from J; bases not matched to a gene: 6. The CDR3 here is CASSLGAGVNYNEQFF. For the CDR3, the DNA is TGTGCCAGCAGCTTGGGGGCGGGGGTGAACTACAATGAGCAGTTCTTC.

The gene calls are TRBV21-1 and TRBJ2-2; the table's D call of TRBD1 was not tested on the DNA. TRBV21-1 is assigned pseudogene status. CDR3 size: 17 residues. The CDR3 protein is CASLNGTAYRGTGELFF. The CDR3 coding sequence is TGTGCCAGCCTCAACGGGACAGCCTACCGGGGCACCGGGGAGCTGTTTTTT.

A single count supports this clone. The V gene is TRBV2, the J gene TRBJ2-2; 7 nucleotides agree with TRBD1. The CDR3 length is 13 residues. V shed 8 bases, J shed 4 bases, and the junction held 4 bases outside the gene matches. Germline CDR1 reads SNHLY; CDR2 reads FYNNEI. CDR3 residues: CASGTETTGELFF. CDR3 nucleotides: TGTGCCAGCGGGACAGAGACCACCGGGGAGCTGTTTTTT.

V and J are TRBV2 and TRBJ1-5; tentative D call: TRBD1 (5 bases). Germline loops: CDR1 SNHLY, CDR2 FYNNEI. Trimming shortened V by 7 bases and J by 6 bases, and 19 bases separated the two germline ends. CDR3 length: 15 amino acids. The CDR3 bases are TGTGCCAGCACTCTAACCCCATCCAGGGTTCAGCCCCAGCATTTT. Translating gives CASTLTPSRVQPQHF.

The V and J genes are TRBV9 and TRBJ1-6; weak D call: TRBD1 (5 bases). With 0 bases removed from V and 7 bases from J, the gap between germline ends came to 17 bases. The CDR3 has 17 residues. Germline V gene data show CDR1 as SGDLS and CDR2 as YYNGEE. CDR3 DNA: TGTGCCAGCAGCGTAGTAGTATTGTGGGGCCGAAATTCACCCCTCCACTTT. Translation: CASSVVVLWGRNSPLHF.

This clone was counted a few times. The chain uses TRBV6-5 and TRBJ1-1, with D perhaps matching TRBD1 (5 bases). This CDR3 has 14 amino acids. Trimming removed 5 bases from V and 11 bases from J, with 21 bases in between. In germline, CDR1 is MNHEY, CDR2 SVGAGI. CDR3 protein: CASSPRSEQVGAFF. In DNA, the CDR3 is TGTGCCAGCAGTCCACGGTCGGAACAGGTTGGGGCTTTCTTT.

The chain links TRBV7-9 to TRBJ1-1; no clear D gene. Per the germline V gene, CDR1 is SEHNR and CDR2 is FQNEAQ (reference sequence). The CDR3 totals 14 residues. V dropped 5 bases and J dropped 5 bases, with 15 bases sitting between them. CDR3 DNA sequence: TGTGCCAGCAGCGCCCGAGAGGGTTGGACTGAAGCTTTCTTT. Translated, it gives CASSAREGWTEAFF.

The chain recombines TRBV5-4 with TRBJ1-1; tentative D call: TRBD1 (5 bases). V was shortened by 10 bases and J by 3 bases, with 13 bases between the two germline ends. The germline V gene encodes CDR1 SGHNT and CDR2 YYREEE (reference sequence). This CDR3 is built from 12 residues. CDR3 loop: CAAGGSDTEAFF. The CDR3, as DNA: TGTGCCGCCGGGGGATCGGACACTGAAGCTTTCTTT. Together with reference TRBV5-4 and TRBJ1-1, the CDR3 gives the full variable domain: ETGVTQSPTHLIKTRGQQVTLRCSSQSGHNTVSWYQQALGQGPQFIFQYYREEENGRGNFPPRFSGLQFPNYSSELNVNALELDDSALYLCAAGGSDTEAFFGQGTRLTVV.

The chain has TRBV2 and TRBJ1-4, with D perhaps TRBD1 (6 bases). Germline CDR1 and CDR2: SNHLY and FYNNEI. V lost 6 bases and J lost 4, with 15 bases in between. The CDR3 totals 15 residues. CDR3 loop: CASSRTVAYNEKLFF. The CDR3 DNA follows: TGTGCCAGCAGCCGGACAGTGGCCTATAATGAAAAACTGTTTTTT.

The chain is built from TRBV11-2 and TRBJ2-3; D perhaps matches TRBD1 (6 bases). The length of the CDR3 is 16 residues. The V gene's germline CDR1 is SGHAT and CDR2 FQNNGV. Trimming pared 5 bases from V and 2 bases from J, leaving 17 bases between. In DNA, the CDR3 is TGTGCCAGCAGCCGTAGGTTGACAGGACCCACAGATACGCAGTATTTT. Its protein product is CASSRRLTGPTDTQYF.